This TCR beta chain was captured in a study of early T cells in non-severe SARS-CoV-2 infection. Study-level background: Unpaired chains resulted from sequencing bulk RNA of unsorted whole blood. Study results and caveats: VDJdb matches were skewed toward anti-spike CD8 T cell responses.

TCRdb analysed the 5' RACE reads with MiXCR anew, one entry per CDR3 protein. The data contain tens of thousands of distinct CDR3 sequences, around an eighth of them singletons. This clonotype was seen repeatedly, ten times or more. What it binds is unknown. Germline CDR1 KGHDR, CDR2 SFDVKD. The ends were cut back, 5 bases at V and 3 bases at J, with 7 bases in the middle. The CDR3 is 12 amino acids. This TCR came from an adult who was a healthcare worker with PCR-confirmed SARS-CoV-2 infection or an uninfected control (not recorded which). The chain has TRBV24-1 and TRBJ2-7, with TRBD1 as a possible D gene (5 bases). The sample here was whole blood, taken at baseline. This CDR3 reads CATSGQGYEQYF. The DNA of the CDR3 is TGTGCCACCAGTGGGCAGGGCTACGAGCAGTACTTC.